This TCR beta chain was retrieved from a study of blood T cell repertoires in COVID-19. The overall study: From the United States, Italy and Spain came samples of acute and convalescent COVID-19. Nucleic acid was either cDNA or gDNA, and it came from T cells, B-cell-depleted T cells, or PBMCs.

Original analysis: The assay estimated nucleated cells by amplifying reference gene primers. Some clones are missing from TCRdb's copy, which holds only in-frame ones; the method was immunoSEQ multiplex PCR. The V and J calls and clone size come from that table; D and trimming were worked out from the DNA. Here the sample spans around 190,000 clones, roughly 75% being singletons. Germline-derived CDR1 and CDR2 are SEHNR and FQNEAQ (reference sequence). Trimming removed 5 bases from V and 3 bases from J, with 8 bases in between. The CDR3 consists of 12 residues. Comment on this clone: Additional DNA sequences in this sample encode the identical CDR3.

Sequencing input: peripheral blood. This chain uses TRBV7-9 with TRBJ2-7, with D possibly being TRBD1 (6 bases). This TCR was sampled from an older man with active or convalescent COVID-19. The CDR3 reads CASSATGYEQYF. As DNA, the CDR3 is TGTGCCAGCAGCGCGACAGGCTACGAGCAGTACTTC.